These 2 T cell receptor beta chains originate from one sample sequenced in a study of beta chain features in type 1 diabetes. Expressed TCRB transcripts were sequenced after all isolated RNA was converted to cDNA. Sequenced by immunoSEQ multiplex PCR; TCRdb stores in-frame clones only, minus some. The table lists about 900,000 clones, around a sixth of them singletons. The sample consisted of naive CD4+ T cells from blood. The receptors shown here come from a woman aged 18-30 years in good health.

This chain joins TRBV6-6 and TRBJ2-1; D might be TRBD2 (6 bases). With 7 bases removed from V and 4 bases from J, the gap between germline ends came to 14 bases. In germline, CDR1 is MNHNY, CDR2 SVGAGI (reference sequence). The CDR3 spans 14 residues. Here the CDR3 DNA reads TGTGCCAGCACAAGGGACTCATCTTACAATGAGCAGTTCTTC. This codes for CASTRDSSYNEQFF.

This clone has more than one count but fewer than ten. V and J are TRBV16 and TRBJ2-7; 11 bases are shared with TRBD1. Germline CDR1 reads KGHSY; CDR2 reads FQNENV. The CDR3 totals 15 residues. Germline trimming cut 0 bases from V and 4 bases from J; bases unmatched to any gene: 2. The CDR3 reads CASSQSDRGLYEQYF. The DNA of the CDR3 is TGTGCCAGCAGCCAATCGGACAGGGGGCTGTACGAGCAGTACTTC.